This is a list of T cell receptor beta chains from one sample in a study of T cells in localized non-small cell lung cancer. TCRdb's copy holds only in-frame clones and misses some; the assay was immunoSEQ multiplex PCR. Of roughly 2,700 clones listed, 25% are singletons. Sequences were derived from lung tumor tissue, sampled before any cancer treatment. The receptor source for this set is a man aged 40-75 years with stage III lung adenocarcinoma. Both conserved end residues are part of each CDR3. Size is stated for part of the rows, as once, few or many counts, or as a class when the clone is expanded.

J: TRBJ2-7; V: TRBV19; size: -; CDR3: CASRRDSLSYEQYF
J: TRBJ2-3; V: TRBV23-1; size: few; CDR3: CASSLQGGDTQYF
J: TRBJ2-6; V: TRBV14; size: -; CDR3: CASSQGGYSGANVLTF
J: TRBJ1-6; V: TRBV29-1; size: -; CDR3: CSVEDRVSPHSPLHF
J: TRBJ2-3; V: TRBV30; size: few; CDR3: CAWSLGDTQYF
J: TRBJ2-7; V: TRBV14; size: large; CDR3: CASSQGEIYEQYF
J: TRBJ1-1; V: TRBV5-1; size: -; CDR3: CASSSAGGWMNTEAFF
J: TRBJ2-7; V: TRBV6-8; size: few; CDR3: CASSRQVSSYEQYF
J: TRBJ2-5; V: TRBV9; size: -; CDR3: CASSLGLAGLQETQYF
J: TRBJ1-1; V: TRBV7-2; size: -; CDR3: CASSPLQGTEAFF
J: TRBJ2-7; V: TRBV19; size: few; CDR3: CASRSGGGYEQYF
J: TRBJ1-1; V: TRBV11-3; size: few; CDR3: CASSSRDRRNTEAFF
J: TRBJ2-7; V: TRBV6-8; size: medium-sized; CDR3: CASSYREDSYEQYF
J: TRBJ1-5; V: TRBV2; size: few; CDR3: CASSPQGGRSNQPQHF
J: TRBJ1-5; V: TRBV6-8; size: few; CDR3: CASADRGTQPQHF
J: TRBJ2-6; V: TRBV9; size: few; CDR3: CASSGDNWLGGANVLTF
J: TRBJ1-4; V: TRBV11-3; size: -; CDR3: CASSLLGASGEKLFF
J: TRBJ1-2; V: TRBV19; size: -; CDR3: CASSLAQNYGYTF
J: TRBJ2-7; V: TRBV11-3; size: medium-sized; CDR3: CASSSPGQNYEQYF
J: TRBJ2-1; V: TRBV29-1; size: -; CDR3: CSVSRENSHEQFF
J: TRBJ2-3; V: TRBV6-8; size: -; CDR3: CASRNPDTSKGTQYF
J: TRBJ1-1; V: TRBV7-2; size: few; CDR3: CASSYQLNTEAFF
J: TRBJ2-1; V: TRBV11-3; size: -; CDR3: CASSSTITVREGGEQFF
J: TRBJ2-7; V: TRBV11-3; size: few; CDR3: CASSPQFSSYEQYF
J: TRBJ2-7; V: TRBV5-1; size: -; CDR3: CASSYTGGSYEQYF
J: TRBJ1-6; V: TRBV11-3; size: -; CDR3: CASSLRPRSSYNSPLHF
J: TRBJ1-2; V: TRBV11-3; size: medium-sized; CDR3: CASSLGAGSNYGYTF
J: TRBJ1-2; V: TRBV28; size: -; CDR3: CASSSPGRRSNYGYTF
J: TRBJ2-5; V: TRBV11-3; size: medium-sized; CDR3: CASSLGEGLQETQYF
J: TRBJ1-2; V: TRBV6-8; size: -; CDR3: CASSYSRQGSYYGYTF
J: TRBJ1-6; V: TRBV6-8; size: few; CDR3: CASRPDRRNNSPLHF
J: TRBJ2-1; V: TRBV5-1; size: -; CDR3: CASSRGDTYNEQFF
J: TRBJ1-3; V: TRBV19; size: few; CDR3: CASSILGYGNTIYF
J: TRBJ1-1; V: TRBV4-1; size: few; CDR3: CASSQGPYEAFF
J: TRBJ2-1; V: TRBV12-5; size: -; CDR3: CASGPPGTSQFF
J: TRBJ2-2; V: TRBV12-2; size: few; CDR3: CAIPGASTTGELFF
J: TRBJ1-2; V: TRBV4-1; size: -; CDR3: CASSQDRTGRSYGYTF
J: TRBJ1-2; V: TRBV28; size: -; CDR3: CASSLGSVSTHGYTF
J: TRBJ1-2; V: TRBV9; size: medium-sized; CDR3: CASSPFGGDYGYTF
J: TRBJ1-2; V: TRBV11-3; size: few; CDR3: CASSPRRDRGPDTF
J: TRBJ2-2; V: TRBV30; size: medium-sized; CDR3: CAWTTTLTANTGELFF
J: TRBJ1-3; V: TRBV19; size: -; CDR3: CASSISADGNTIYF
J: TRBJ2-1; V: TRBV6-4; size: -; CDR3: CAINGLDHNEQFF